The 25 T cell receptor beta chains given below trace back to one sample, sequenced in a study of OX40 agonist ivuxolimab in advanced cancers. The method was immunoSEQ multiplex PCR; TCRdb's version includes in-frame clones alone and lacks a portion of them. The sample includes about 35,000 clones, 70% to 85% of them seen just once. This sample comprised CD4+ or CD8+ T cells sorted from blood, obtained in a trial of the OX40 agonist ivuxolimab. These receptors were collected from an adult with an advanced solid tumor such as melanoma, head and neck, liver or kidney cancer.

The DNA for the CDR3 is TGTGCCATCAGTGACGGCTACGAGCAGTACTTC. It codes for CAISDGYEQYF. The chain combines TRBV10-3 with TRBJ2-7; D is unresolved. The length of the CDR3 is 11 residues. V lost 3 bases, J lost 3 bases, and 3 bases lay in between. CDR1 and CDR2 from the germline V gene are ENHRY and SYGVKD.

The chain combines TRBV27 with TRBJ2-7; D gene uncertain. This CDR3 is 15 amino acids long. In germline, CDR1 is MNHEY, CDR2 SMNVEV (reference sequence). V lost 2 bases to trimming and J lost 2 bases, with 13 bases between them. CDR3 nucleotide sequence: TGTGCCAGCAGTTTAGCGAACCCAGGACCCTACGAGCAGTACTTC. It codes for CASSLANPGPYEQYF.

The rearrangement uses TRBV6-5 and TRBJ1-5; D gene uncertain. V was trimmed by 2 bases and J by 5 bases, leaving 7 bases between them. Germline V lookup: CDR1 MNHEY, CDR2 SVGAGI. The CDR3 has 13 residues. The CDR3 spells CASSYVYDQPQHF. Written as DNA, the CDR3 is TGTGCCAGCAGTTACGTGTACGATCAGCCCCAGCATTTT.

This clone came up once. This chain connects TRBV29-1 to TRBJ1-2; tentatively, D is TRBD1 (6 bases). The CDR3 has 12 amino acids. V dropped 4 bases and J dropped 0 bases, with 6 bases sitting between them. Germline CDR1 is SQVTM and CDR2 is ANQGSEA. The CDR3 coding sequence is TGCAGCGTTGGGACAGCTAACTATGGCTACACCTTC. This translates into CSVGTANYGYTF.

The rearrangement links TRBV6-6 to TRBJ2-7, with 8 bases aligning to TRBD2. This CDR3 is 15 amino acids long. Losses at the gene ends were 7 bases for V and 5 bases for J; bases not matched to a gene: 13. Germline V gene sequence: CDR1 MNHNY, CDR2 SVGAGI (reference sequence). The CDR3: CASTQWTGGLDEQYF. The CDR3 DNA reads as TGTGCCAGCACCCAATGGACGGGAGGGTTGGACGAGCAGTACTTC.

The genes are TRBV28 and TRBJ1-1; 8 bases align to TRBD1. Germline V gene lookup returns CDR1 MDHEN and CDR2 SYDVKM. This CDR3 comprises 12 residues. The trim removed 5 bases at V and 5 bases at J, leaving 1 base unmatched. The CDR3 nucleotides are TGTGCCAGCAGTGACAGGGGTACTGAAGCTTTCTTT. Amino acid sequence: CASSDRGTEAFF.

The chain recombines TRBV7-9 with TRBJ1-1, with D possibly being TRBD1 (5 bases). CDR3 length: 14 residues. Germline-derived CDR1 and CDR2 are SEHNR and FQNEAQ (reference sequence). With 3 bases removed from V and 3 bases from J, the gap between germline ends came to 11 bases. The CDR3 region has the DNA TGTGCCAGCAGCTTGTCAGGGTCTGACACTGAAGCTTTCTTT. It specifies CASSLSGSDTEAFF.

V and J are TRBV30 and TRBJ1-4, with D tentatively TRBD1 (6 bases). Germline assignment: CDR1 GTSNPN and CDR2 SVGIG (reference sequence). The CDR3 length is 15 residues. V was cut by 3 bases and J by 8 bases, with 19 bases left in between. CDR3 in DNA: TGTGCCTGGAGCCGAGGGGCGGGGGGGCGGGAAAAACTGTTTTTT. It specifies CAWSRGAGGREKLFF.

The chain employs TRBV9 and TRBJ1-1; weak D call: TRBD1 (5 bases). The V end was cut by 2 bases, the J end by 3 bases, with 8 bases between. Germline V lookup: CDR1 SGDLS, CDR2 YYNGEE. This CDR3 has 13 amino acids. The CDR3 reads CASSVGGDTEAFF. The CDR3 DNA follows: TGTGCCAGCAGCGTTGGAGGGGACACTGAAGCTTTCTTT.

In DNA, the CDR3 is TGTGCTAGTGGTTTGGTCGTACAGGAATATGAAAAACTGTTTTTT. Translated, it gives CASGLVVQEYEKLFF. This chain connects TRBV12-5 to TRBJ1-4; possible D gene TRBD1, 5 bases. Germline CDR1 and CDR2: LGHNT and FRNRAP. The CDR3 consists of 15 residues. V was trimmed by 0 bases and J by 6 bases, leaving 11 bases between them.

This clone was seen just once. The chain employs TRBV9 and TRBJ2-5; maybe TRBD2 (6 bases). This CDR3 has 16 amino acids. Germline CDR1 is SGDLS and CDR2 is YYNGEE. The ends were cut back, 0 bases at V and 5 bases at J, with 17 bases in the middle. The CDR3 nucleotides read TGTGCCAGCAGCGTAGCTAAGGCTAGCGAATGGGAGACCCAGTACTTC. It specifies CASSVAKASEWETQYF.

CDR3: CASSGLADSRDTQYF. The CDR3 region has the DNA TGTGCCAGCTCAGGACTAGCGGACTCTCGGGATACGCAGTATTTT. The chain combines TRBV18 with TRBJ2-3; the match to TRBD2 covers 10 bases. Trimming removed 5 bases from V and 6 bases from J; junction bases left unmatched: 8. CDR3 length equals 15 residues. Germline CDR1 KGHSH, CDR2 LQKENI.

This clone showed up just a few times. V and J are TRBV4-2 and TRBJ1-2; D uncertain. Trimming took 3 bases from V and 8 from J, leaving 10 bases between them. The CDR3 length is 12 residues. The germline V gene encodes CDR1 LGHNA and CDR2 YNFKEQ. CDR3 nucleotide sequence: TGTGCCAGCAGCCAGGTGGATGAAGGCTACACCTTC. This gives the protein CASSQVDEGYTF.

The chain couples TRBV7-9 to TRBJ2-5, with 8 nucleotides matching TRBD1. The CDR3 contains 15 residues. Trimming at V came to 5 bases and at J to 2 bases, leaving 7 bases not matched to a gene. Germline V gene data show CDR1 as SEHNR and CDR2 as FQNEAQ (reference sequence). The CDR3 DNA sequence: TGTGCCAGCAGCCCTGACGGACAGGGTCAAGAGACCCAGTACTTC. Translated, it gives CASSPDGQGQETQYF.

V usage is TRBV5-1 and J usage is TRBJ1-5, with D possibly matching TRBD1 (6 bases). This CDR3 is 15 amino acids long. V was trimmed by 0 bases and J by 4 bases, leaving 11 bases between them. Germline V lookup: CDR1 SGHRS, CDR2 YFSETQ. CDR3 nucleotides: TGCGCCAGCAGCTTGGCGGGGGCAGCGAATCAGCCCCAGCATTTT. Amino acids: CASSLAGAANQPQHF.

This clone was detected only once. This rearrangement joins TRBV27 to TRBJ1-1; 7 nucleotides agree with TRBD1. Germline V gene sequence: CDR1 MNHEY, CDR2 SMNVEV (reference sequence). CDR3 length: 13 residues. With V trimmed by 2 bases and J by 6 bases, 3 bases remained unmatched. CDR3 DNA sequence: TGTGCCAGCAGTTTAAGGGGGCTCGCTGAAGCTTTCTTT. Its protein is CASSLRGLAEAFF.

The rearrangement links TRBV19 to TRBJ1-6; D uncertain. CDR1 and CDR2 (germline): LNHDA, SQIVND (reference sequence). V shed 5 bases and J shed 8 bases, with 13 bases lying between them. CDR3 length: 14 amino acids. The CDR3 coding sequence is TGTGCCAGTAGTCAGACTTGGCCTTATTCACCCCTCCACTTT. Protein: CASSQTWPYSPLHF.

The rearrangement links TRBV5-1 to TRBJ2-7; D assignment may be TRBD1 or TRBD2 (6 bases each). Germline V gives CDR1 SGHRS, CDR2 YFSETQ. CDR3 length: 14 amino acids. Trimming shortened V by 0 bases and J by 3 bases, and 10 bases separated the two germline ends. CDR3 in amino acids: CASSLAGGGYEQYF. CDR3 coding DNA: TGCGCCAGCAGCTTGGCCGGGGGCGGCTACGAGCAGTACTTC. The full variable domain, rest sourced from reference TRBV5-1 and TRBJ2-7, is KAGVTQTPRYLIKTRGQQVTLSCSPISGHRSVSWYQQTPGQGLQFLFEYFSETQRNKGNFPGRFSGRQFSNSRSEMNVSTLELGDSALYLCASSLAGGGYEQYFGPGTRLTVT.

The rearrangement links TRBV11-3 to TRBJ2-2; TRBD1 matches 10 bases. There are 16 residues in the CDR3. CDR1 and CDR2 from the germline V gene are SGHNT and YENEEA. V was pared by 6 bases and J by 2 bases, with 6 bases of the junction left unmatched. The CDR3 DNA is TGTGCCAGCAGTCTTTGGGACAGGGGTAACACCGGGGAGCTGTTTTTT. Amino acid sequence: CASSLWDRGNTGELFF.

This clone was detected only a few times. This CDR3 reads CASSTPGQGAYEQYF. CDR3 bases: TGTGCCAGCAGTACCCCGGGACAGGGGGCCTACGAGCAGTACTTC. The genes are TRBV6-5 and TRBJ2-7; 11 bases fit TRBD1. This CDR3 comprises 15 residues. After removal of 5 bases from V and 2 bases from J, the junction contained 5 bases not matched to a gene. The germline V gene has CDR1 MNHEY and CDR2 SVGAGI.

The gene calls are TRBV6-5 and TRBJ1-2; D not resolved. The CDR3 consists of 16 residues. Per the germline V gene, CDR1 is MNHEY and CDR2 is SVGAGI. V lost 6 bases and J 3 bases, leaving 20 bases between the germline ends. The CDR3, as DNA: TGTGCCAGCAGCTACGATATCCAGGAAGAGTACTATGGCTACACCTTC. It is translated as CASSYDIQEEYYGYTF.

The CDR3 nucleotides read TGCGCCAGCAGCCAAGATGAGGAGGCCTACAATGAGCAGTTCTTC. Translation gives CASSQDEEAYNEQFF. This sequence joins TRBV4-3 and TRBJ2-1; possible D gene TRBD2, 5 bases. The V gene's germline CDR1 is LGHNA and CDR2 YSLEER. Trimming left V 0 bases short and J 2 bases short, with 8 bases between. CDR3 length: 15 amino acids.

This clone is judged medium-sized. The chain joins TRBV29-1 to TRBJ1-2; D is perhaps TRBD1 (5 bases). The CDR3 covers 11 residues. Looked up from germline, CDR1 is SQVTM and CDR2 is ANQGSEA. Trimming removed 4 bases from V and 8 bases from J, with 11 bases in between. CDR3 sequence (DNA): TGCAGCGTTGCGGGGCTGGAGGGCTACACCTTC. This translates into CSVAGLEGYTF.

The chain's CDR3 is CASSSPDRGDEQYF. As DNA, the CDR3 is TGCGCCAGCAGCTCCCCGGACAGGGGAGACGAGCAGTACTTC. The chain combines TRBV5-1 with TRBJ2-7; 9 bases map to TRBD1. Germline assignment: CDR1 SGHRS and CDR2 YFSETQ. This CDR3 is 14 amino acids long. V lost 3 bases to trimming and J lost 5 bases; unmatched junction nucleotides: 6. The variable domain in full, with the rest retrieved from reference TRBV5-1 and TRBJ2-7, is KAGVTQTPRYLIKTRGQQVTLSCSPISGHRSVSWYQQTPGQGLQFLFEYFSETQRNKGNFPGRFSGRQFSNSRSEMNVSTLELGDSALYLCASSSPDRGDEQYFGPGTRLTVT.

This chain joins TRBV5-4 and TRBJ2-5, with a tentative D call TRBD2 (7 bases). Trimming removed 3 bases from V and 4 bases from J, with 13 bases in between. This CDR3 region has 14 residues. Germline-derived CDR1 and CDR2 are SGHNT and YYREEE (reference sequence). CDR3 in DNA: TGTGCCAGCAGCTCGGAGGGGGGGGGAGAGACCCAGTACTTC. Translation gives CASSSEGGGETQYF.